Sequencing of this T cell receptor beta chain was carried out in a study of shared clonotypes between healthy human individuals. CDR1 SGHTA and CDR2 FQGTGA come from the germline V gene. V was clipped by 5 bases and J by 3 bases; unmatched bases: 11. The CDR3 has 19 amino acids. Some clones are missing from TCRdb's copy, which holds only in-frame ones; the method was immunoSEQ multiplex PCR. This sample has some 530,000 clones; 60% to 80% occur once, and the top ten carry approximately 12%. The source material was PBMCs. The gene calls are TRBV7-3 and TRBJ2-2, with 14 bases fitting TRBD2. The sequence came from a woman aged 40 to 55 in good health. Some clones in this sample may be carry-over from other donors' samples. CDR3 sequence: CASSRTRLAGGLDTGELFF. CDR3 DNA: TGTGCCAGCAGCAGGACACGACTAGCGGGAGGGCTAGACACCGGGGAGCTGTTTTTT.